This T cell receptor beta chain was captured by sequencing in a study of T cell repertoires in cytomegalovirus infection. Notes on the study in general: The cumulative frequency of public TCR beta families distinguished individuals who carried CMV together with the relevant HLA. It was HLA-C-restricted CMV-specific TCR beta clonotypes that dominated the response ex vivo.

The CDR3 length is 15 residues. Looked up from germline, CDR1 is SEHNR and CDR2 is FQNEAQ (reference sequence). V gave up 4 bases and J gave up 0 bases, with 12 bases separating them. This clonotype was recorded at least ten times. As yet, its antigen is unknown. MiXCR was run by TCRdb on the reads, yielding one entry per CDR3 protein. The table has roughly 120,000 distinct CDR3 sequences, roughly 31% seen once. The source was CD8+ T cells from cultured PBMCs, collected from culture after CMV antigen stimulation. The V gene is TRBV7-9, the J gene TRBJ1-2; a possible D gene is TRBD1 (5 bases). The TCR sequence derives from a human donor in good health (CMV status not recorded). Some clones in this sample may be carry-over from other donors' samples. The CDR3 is CASSSSGIANYGYTF. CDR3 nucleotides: TGTGCCAGCAGCTCCTCAGGGATAGCTAACTATGGCTACACCTTC.